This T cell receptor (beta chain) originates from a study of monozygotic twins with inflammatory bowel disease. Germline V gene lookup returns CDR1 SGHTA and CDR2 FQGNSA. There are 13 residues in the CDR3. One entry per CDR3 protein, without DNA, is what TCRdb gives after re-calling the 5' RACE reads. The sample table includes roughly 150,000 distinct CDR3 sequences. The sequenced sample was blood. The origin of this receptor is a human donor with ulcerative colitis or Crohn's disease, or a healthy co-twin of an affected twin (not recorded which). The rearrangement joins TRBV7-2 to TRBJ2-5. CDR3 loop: CASSLAAHEVNYF.